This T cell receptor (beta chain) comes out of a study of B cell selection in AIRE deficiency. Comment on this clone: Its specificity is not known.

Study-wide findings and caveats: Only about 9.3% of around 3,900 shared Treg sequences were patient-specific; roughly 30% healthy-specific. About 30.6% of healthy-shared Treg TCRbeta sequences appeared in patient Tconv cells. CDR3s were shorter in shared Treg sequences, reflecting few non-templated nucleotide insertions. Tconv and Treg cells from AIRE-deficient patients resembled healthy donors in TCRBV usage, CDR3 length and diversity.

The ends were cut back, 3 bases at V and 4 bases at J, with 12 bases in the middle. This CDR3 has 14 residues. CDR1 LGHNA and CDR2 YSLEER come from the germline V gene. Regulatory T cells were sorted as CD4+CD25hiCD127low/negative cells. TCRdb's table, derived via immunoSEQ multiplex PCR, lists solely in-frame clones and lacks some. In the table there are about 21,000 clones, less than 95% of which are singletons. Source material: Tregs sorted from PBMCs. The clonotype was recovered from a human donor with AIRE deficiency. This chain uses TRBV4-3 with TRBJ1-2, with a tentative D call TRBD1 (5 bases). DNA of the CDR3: TGCGCCAGCAGCCATCGAAGGGGCAGCTATGGCTACACCTTC. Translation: CASSHRRGSYGYTF.